Listed below are T cell receptor beta chains from one sample, sequenced in a study of OX40 agonist ivuxolimab in advanced cancers. Sequenced by immunoSEQ multiplex PCR; TCRdb stores in-frame clones only, minus some. The repertoire holds 65,000 to 85,000 clones, with about 93% as singletons. The sample in question was CD4+ or CD8+ T cells sorted from blood, obtained in a trial of the OX40 agonist ivuxolimab. The receptors stem from an adult with an advanced solid tumor such as melanoma, head and neck, liver or kidney cancer. The CDR3 runs from the conserved cysteine through the conserved F or W. The D gene is left open where the match is weak. Only some rows state a clone size, as once, few, many or a class for expanded clones.

CASSVTGETQYF,TGTGCCAGCAGCGTGACGGGAGAGACGCAGTATTTT,-,-,TRBV9,12,TRBJ2-3
CASSYSGIPPDEQYF,TGTGCCAGCAGTTACTCGGGGATCCCGCCCGACGAGCAGTACTTC,-,-,TRBV6-6,15,TRBJ2-7
CAWNTLRDVRETQYF,TGTGCCTGGAATACGTTGAGGGATGTAAGGGAGACCCAGTACTTC,-,-,TRBV30,15,TRBJ2-5
CASSSGGTGPYHSYEQYF,TGTGCCAGCAGCTCAGGTGGGACAGGGCCCTATCACTCCTACGAGCAGTACTTC,-,TRBD1,TRBV5-6,18,TRBJ2-7
CASRLGTSGYNEQFF,TGTGCCAGCAGGCTTGGGACTAGCGGATACAATGAGCAGTTCTTC,once,TRBD2,TRBV28,15,TRBJ2-1
CASIRAVSMNTEAFF,TGTGCCAGCATTAGGGCAGTAAGCATGAACACTGAAGCTTTCTTT,-,-,TRBV19,15,TRBJ1-1
CASSSRGGPYEQYF,TGTGCCAGCAGCTCACGAGGAGGGCCCTACGAGCAGTACTTC,once,-,TRBV7-6,14,TRBJ2-7
CASGVDNEQFF,TGTGCCAGCGGGGTTGACAATGAGCAGTTCTTC,-,-,TRBV28,11,TRBJ2-1
CASSSGYLSSYEQYF,TGTGCCAGCAGCTCAGGATACTTAAGCTCCTACGAGCAGTACTTC,once,-,TRBV27,15,TRBJ2-7
CASSLAAVTYEQYF,TGCGCCAGCAGCTTGGCCGCGGTAACCTACGAGCAGTACTTC,-,-,TRBV5-1,14,TRBJ2-7
CASRPLESTEAFF,TGTGCCAGCAGACCTCTCGAGAGCACTGAAGCTTTCTTT,-,-,TRBV27,13,TRBJ1-1
CASRGQNIQYF,TGTGCCAGCAGGGGCCAAAACATTCAGTACTTC,-,-,TRBV28,11,TRBJ2-4
CASKVGTSDSYEQYF,TGTGCCAGCAAGGTAGGGACTAGCGACTCCTACGAGCAGTACTTC,-,TRBD2,TRBV2,15,TRBJ2-7
CAISETLQVPEAFF,TGTGCCATCAGTGAGACCCTACAGGTGCCTGAAGCTTTCTTT,-,-,TRBV10-3,14,TRBJ1-1
CASVLPLYNEQFF,TGTGCCAGTGTATTACCCCTCTACAATGAGCAGTTCTTC,-,-,TRBV9,13,TRBJ2-1
CASSLALLAGWDEKLFF,TGTGCCAGCAGCTTAGCCCTGCTGGCAGGGTGGGATGAAAAACTGTTTTTT,once,-,TRBV7-2,17,TRBJ1-4
CAGNARTDTQYF,TGTGCCGGGAACGCCCGCACAGATACGCAGTATTTT,-,-,TRBV7-8,12,TRBJ2-3